The T cell receptor (beta chain) under discussion was sequenced for a study of T cells in narcolepsy (dated by TCRdb to 2016 to 2018). About the study as a whole: Patients with narcolepsy type 1 or type 2 (NT1, NT2) and healthy control donors were enrolled in the study. To look for autoreactive T cells in narcolepsy patients that target self-antigens of hypocretin neurons (hypocretin, TRIB2), the study used TCR Vbeta sequencing to follow clonotypes in blood and CSF. Overall results and qualifications from the work: No sequences matching autoreactive T cell clones were present in some of the blood memory CD4+ repertoires from patients and controls. Plots comparing CSF and blood CD4+ T cell clonotypes from the same patient highlighted HCRT-specific and TRIB2-specific autoreactive clonotypes. Numbers of sequenced blood memory CD4+ clonotypes were comparable, with averages of about 39,494 in patients and approximately 30,000 in controls. Autoreactive clonotypes were reported to be detected serially in the blood of the same patients and of different patients, but not in the blood of healthy controls.

For TCR Vbeta sequencing, memory CD4+ T cells were sorted ex vivo from the peripheral blood of narcolepsy patients and healthy controls. As for this clone: Its antigen specificity is not known. Per-base quality was not reported, and no clone a single base away is much larger than it.

The germline V gene encodes CDR1 KGHSH and CDR2 LQKENI. The CDR3 spans 16 residues, from the cysteine through the phenylalanine. The entry retains the CDR3 DNA only, 48 bases that are in frame from base 1. V is reduced by 3 bases and J by 0 bases, leaving a spacing of 11 bases between them. Libraries came from the immunoSEQ multiplex PCR assay. TCRdb provides this immuneACCESS table in a form limited to in-frame rearrangements. Some clones are lacking; in checked studies, under half of them reflect an unresolved V gene, and why the rest are absent is not known. Recorded for this sample are roughly 38,000 clones; approximately 85% of them occurred a single time. The ten largest clones add up to about 1.6% of the sample.

The sample consisted of CD45RA- memory CD4+ T cells from PBMCs. Read against the paper, the sample's cell subset or site label means: memory T cells sorted ex vivo from peripheral blood. This TCR derives from a human donor with narcolepsy. Here the chain combines TRBV18 and TRBJ2-2, with an unclear D gene assignment. The DNA sequence is as follows: TGTGCCAGCTCACCTGTGGTATTCGCGAACACCGGGGAGCTGTTTTTT. Its protein reads: CASSPVVFANTGELFF. Supplemented by the reference TRBV18 and TRBJ2-2 proteins around the CDR3, the complete variable domain is NAGVMQNPRHLVRRRGQEARLRCSPMKGHSHVYWYRQLPEEGLKFMVYLQKENIIDESGMPKERFSAEFPKEGPSILRIQQVVRGDSAAYFCASSPVVFANTGELFFGEGSRLTVL.